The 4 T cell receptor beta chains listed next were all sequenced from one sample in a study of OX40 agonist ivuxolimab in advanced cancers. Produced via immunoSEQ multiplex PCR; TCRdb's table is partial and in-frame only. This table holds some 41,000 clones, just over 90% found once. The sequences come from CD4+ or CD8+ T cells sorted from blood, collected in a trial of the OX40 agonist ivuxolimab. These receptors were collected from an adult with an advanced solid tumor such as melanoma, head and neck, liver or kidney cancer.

The CDR3 is CASSLGRLGYTEAFF. The DNA for the CDR3 is TGTGCCAGCAGCTTAGGACGACTTGGGTACACTGAAGCTTTCTTT. The chain recombines TRBV7-9 with TRBJ1-1; D is uncertain. With 1 base removed from V and 3 bases from J, the gap between germline ends came to 12 bases. Germline values: CDR1 SEHNR, CDR2 FQNEAQ (reference sequence). This CDR3 contains 15 residues.

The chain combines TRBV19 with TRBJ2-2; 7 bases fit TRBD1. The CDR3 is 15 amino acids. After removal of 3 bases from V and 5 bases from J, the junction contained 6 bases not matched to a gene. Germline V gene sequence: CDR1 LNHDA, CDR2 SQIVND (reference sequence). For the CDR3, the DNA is TGTGCCAGTAGTATTTATACAGGGGTGACCGGGGAGCTGTTTTTT. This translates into CASSIYTGVTGELFF. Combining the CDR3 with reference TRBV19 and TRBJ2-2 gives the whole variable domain DGGITQSPKYLFRKEGQNVTLSCEQNLNHDAMYWYRQDPGQGLRLIYYSQIVNDFQKGDIAEGYSVSREKKESFPLTVTSAQKNPTAFYLCASSIYTGVTGELFFGEGSRLTVL.

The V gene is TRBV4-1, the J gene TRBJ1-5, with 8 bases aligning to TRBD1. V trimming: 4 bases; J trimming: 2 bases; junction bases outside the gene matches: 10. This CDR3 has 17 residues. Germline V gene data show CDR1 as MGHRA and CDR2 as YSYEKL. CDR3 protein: CASSPGQGGFGNQPQHF. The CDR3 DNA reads TGCGCCAGCAGCCCCGGACAGGGTGGGTTCGGCAATCAGCCCCAGCATTTT.

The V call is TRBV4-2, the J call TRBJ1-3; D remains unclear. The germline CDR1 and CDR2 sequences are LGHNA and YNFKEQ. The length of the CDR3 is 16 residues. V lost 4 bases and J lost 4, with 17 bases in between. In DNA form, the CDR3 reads TGTGCCAGCAGCCCCCGTGGAGGCATGGACGGAAACACCATATATTTT. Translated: CASSPRGGMDGNTIYF.